The rows below give T cell receptor beta chains drawn from one sample of a study of tumor and adjacent non-tumor tissue in lung cancer. TCRdb analysed the multiplex PCR reads with MiXCR anew, one entry per CDR3 protein. The data contain more than 85,000 distinct CDR3 sequences, about three fifths of them singletons. Sequencing was done on a sample of lung tumor tissue. These receptor sequences come from an older man with non-small cell lung cancer. CDR3s include the opening cysteine and the closing phenylalanine or tryptophan. Each record gives: CDR3 protein, J gene, V gene.

CDR3: CASSPIAGTGTYGQHF; J: TRBJ2-7; V: TRBV11-2
CDR3: CASITQLEQYF; J: TRBJ2-7; V: TRBV28
CDR3: CASSLSGTKLSGAKVPTF; J: TRBJ2-6; V: TRBV12-3/TRBV12-4
CDR3: CASSLAESSYEQYF; J: TRBJ2-7; V: TRBV4-1
CDR3: CASSPGGENTGELFF; J: TRBJ2-2; V: TRBV6-4
CDR3: CASSKQGAEQPQHF; J: TRBJ1-5; V: TRBV6-6
CDR3: CASSPLRGVARDEQFF; J: TRBJ2-1; V: TRBV4-1
CDR3: CTSSLDRNSGDTQYF; J: TRBJ2-3; V: TRBV11-2
CDR3: CASGTGERETQYF; J: TRBJ2-5; V: TRBV6-5
CDR3: CASSLRGTYEQYF; J: TRBJ2-7; V: TRBV28
CDR3: CAISQGRDTWEQYF; J: TRBJ2-7; V: TRBV4-1
CDR3: CASSQRLLNTDTQYF; J: TRBJ2-3; V: TRBV4-1
CDR3: CASSPTGGAYEQYF; J: TRBJ2-7; V: TRBV4-2
CDR3: CTSSSTGGVYEQYF; J: TRBJ2-7; V: TRBV11-2
CDR3: CATPQRAAEKLFF; J: TRBJ1-4; V: TRBV30
CDR3: CAISLGDRDQETQYF; J: TRBJ2-5; V: TRBV11-2
CDR3: CASNLFASRNNEQFF; J: TRBJ2-1; V: TRBV5-1
CDR3: CASSLTTGSTNSSPLHF; J: TRBJ1-6; V: TRBV6-5
CDR3: CASTWSGDSPLHF; J: TRBJ1-6; V: TRBV6-2/TRBV6-3
CDR3: CASSVGARLSGNTIYF; J: TRBJ1-3; V: TRBV4-1
CDR3: CASSNLGVTYELYF; J: TRBJ2-7; V: TRBV7-8
CDR3: CTSSWSTSTDTQYF; J: TRBJ2-3; V: TRBV6-6
CDR3: CASSQGASQETQYF; J: TRBJ2-5; V: TRBV4-1
CDR3: CASSPPVGGGSSYEQYF; J: TRBJ2-7; V: TRBV5-4
CDR3: CASSGASGGQETQYF; J: TRBJ2-5; V: TRBV2
CDR3: CASSLRVLPSDTPHF; J: TRBJ2-3; V: TRBV11-2